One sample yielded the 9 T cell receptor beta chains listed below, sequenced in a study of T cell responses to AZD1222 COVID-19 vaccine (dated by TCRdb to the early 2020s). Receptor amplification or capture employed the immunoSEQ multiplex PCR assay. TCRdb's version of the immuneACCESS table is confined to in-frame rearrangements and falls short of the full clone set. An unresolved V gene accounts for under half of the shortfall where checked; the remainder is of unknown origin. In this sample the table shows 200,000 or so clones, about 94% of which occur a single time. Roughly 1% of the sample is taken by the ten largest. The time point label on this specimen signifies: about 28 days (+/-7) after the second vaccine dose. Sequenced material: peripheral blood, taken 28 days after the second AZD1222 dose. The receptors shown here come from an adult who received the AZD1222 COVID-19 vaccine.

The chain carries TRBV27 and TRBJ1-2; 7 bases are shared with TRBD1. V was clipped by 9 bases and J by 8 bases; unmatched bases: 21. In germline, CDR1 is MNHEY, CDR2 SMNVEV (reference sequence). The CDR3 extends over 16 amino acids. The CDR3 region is CARRGAGGGFSCGYTF. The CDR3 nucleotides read TGTGCCAGACGGGGTGCAGGGGGGGGCTTTAGTTGCGGCTACACCTTC.

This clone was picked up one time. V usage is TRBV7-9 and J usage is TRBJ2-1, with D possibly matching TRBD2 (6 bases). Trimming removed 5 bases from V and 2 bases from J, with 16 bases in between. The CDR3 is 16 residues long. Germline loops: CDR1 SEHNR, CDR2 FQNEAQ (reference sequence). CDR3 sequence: CASSRAGGEAYNEQFF. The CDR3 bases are TGTGCCAGCAGCCGTGCCGGAGGGGAGGCCTACAATGAGCAGTTCTTC.

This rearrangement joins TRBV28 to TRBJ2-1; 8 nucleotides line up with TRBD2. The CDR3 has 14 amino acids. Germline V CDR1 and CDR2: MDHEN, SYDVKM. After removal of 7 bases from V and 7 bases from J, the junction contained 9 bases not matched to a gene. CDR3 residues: CASKLAAVENEQFF. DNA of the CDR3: TGTGCCAGCAAACTAGCGGCGGTAGAGAATGAGCAGTTCTTC.

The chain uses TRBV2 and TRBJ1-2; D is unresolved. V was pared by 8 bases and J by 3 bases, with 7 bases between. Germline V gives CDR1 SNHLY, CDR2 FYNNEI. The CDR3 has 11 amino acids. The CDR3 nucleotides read TGTGCCAGCGGTAGCCACTATGGCTACACCTTC. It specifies CASGSHYGYTF.

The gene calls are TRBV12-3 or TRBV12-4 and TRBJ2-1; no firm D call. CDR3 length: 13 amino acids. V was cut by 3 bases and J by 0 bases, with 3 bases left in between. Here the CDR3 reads CASSLGSYNEQFF. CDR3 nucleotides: TGTGCCAGCAGTTTGGGCTCCTACAATGAGCAGTTCTTC.

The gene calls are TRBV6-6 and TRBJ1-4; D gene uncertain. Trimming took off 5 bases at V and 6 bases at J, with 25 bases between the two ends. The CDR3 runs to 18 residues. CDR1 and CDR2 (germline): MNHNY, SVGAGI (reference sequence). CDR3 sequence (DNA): TGTGCCAGCAGTCTCGGGTTGGTTGGGTCCGTCGGGTATGAAAAACTGTTTTTT. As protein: CASSLGLVGSVGYEKLFF.

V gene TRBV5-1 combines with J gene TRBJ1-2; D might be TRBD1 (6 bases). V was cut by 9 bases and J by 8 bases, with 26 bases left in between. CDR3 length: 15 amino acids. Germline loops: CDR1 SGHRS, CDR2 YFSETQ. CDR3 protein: CAIQFKSGTTSGYTF. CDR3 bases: TGCGCCATCCAATTCAAATCCGGGACAACGTCCGGCTACACCTTC.

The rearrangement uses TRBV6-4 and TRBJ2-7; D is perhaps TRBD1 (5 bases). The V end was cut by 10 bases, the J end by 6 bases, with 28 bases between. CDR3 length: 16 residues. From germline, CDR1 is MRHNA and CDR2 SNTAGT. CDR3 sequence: CANPTPGAERLGEQYF. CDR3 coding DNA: TGTGCCAACCCAACTCCTGGGGCCGAGAGGTTAGGCGAGCAGTACTTC.

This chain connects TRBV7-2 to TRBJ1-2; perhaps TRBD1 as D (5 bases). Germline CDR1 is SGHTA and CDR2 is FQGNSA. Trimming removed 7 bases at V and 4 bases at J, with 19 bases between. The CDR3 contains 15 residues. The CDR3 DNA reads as TGTGCCAGCACCCCTGGGGGGGGTTGGGGCTATGGCTACACCTTC. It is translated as CASTPGGGWGYGYTF.